Shown below are 6 T cell receptor beta chains from a single sample sequenced in a study of sequential checkpoint blockade in melanoma. Assay used: immunoSEQ multiplex PCR; TCRdb lists only in-frame clones, some missing. The sample yields around 41,000 clones, just over 85% seen once. The treatment denotes: randomized to nivolumab then ipilimumab (arm A) or the reverse (arm B). Sequencing was performed on CD8+ T cells sorted from blood (inferred from file names), taken from a patient given nivolumab and ipilimumab in sequence. The origin of the receptors is a human donor with melanoma.

The chain carries TRBV27 and TRBJ2-7, with TRBD1 matching over 7 bases. The V and J ends lost 2 bases and 6 bases, in that order; junction bases with no gene match: 4. This CDR3 region has 13 residues. Germline loops: CDR1 MNHEY, CDR2 SMNVEV (reference sequence). The CDR3 DNA reads as TGTGCCAGCAGTTTAGGGGCAGGGGGCGAGCAGTACGTC. This codes for CASSLGAGGEQYV.

The chain joins TRBV9 to TRBJ1-2; 7 positions agree with TRBD1. Germline CDR1 is SGDLS and CDR2 is YYNGEE. The CDR3 has 13 amino acids. V shed 2 bases, J shed 6 bases, and the junction held 4 bases outside the gene matches. The CDR3: CASSVGQGDGYTF. For the CDR3, the DNA is TGTGCCAGCAGCGTCGGCCAGGGGGATGGCTACACCTTC.

This rearrangement joins TRBV28 to TRBJ2-2; D unresolved. Trimming cost V 4 bases and J 2 bases, with 5 bases left between them. Germline assignment: CDR1 MDHEN and CDR2 SYDVKM. This CDR3 contains 13 residues. As DNA, the CDR3 is TGTGCCAGCAGTTACAGCAACACCGGGGAGCTGTTTTTT. Translating gives CASSYSNTGELFF.

The rearrangement uses TRBV7-3 and TRBJ2-3; 11 nucleotides match TRBD2. After removal of 5 bases from V and 6 bases from J, the junction contained 16 bases not matched to a gene. CDR3 size: 18 residues. Germline V lookup: CDR1 SGHTA, CDR2 FQGTGA. In DNA form, the CDR3 reads TGTGCCAGCAGCCTCCAGGTTGGGCTAGCGGGAGGTTTGGATACGCAGTATTTT. It translates to CASSLQVGLAGGLDTQYF.

V is TRBV6-5 and J is TRBJ2-4; 8 bases map to TRBD2. V dropped 0 bases and J dropped 12; count of bases not matched to a gene: 4. CDR3 length equals 13 residues. Germline assignment: CDR1 MNHEY and CDR2 SVGAGI. This chain's CDR3 is CASSYSAGGDQYF. The CDR3 DNA reads TGTGCCAGCAGTTACTCGGCGGGAGGAGATCAGTACTTC.

This chain joins TRBV25-1 and TRBJ2-5; 11 bases fit TRBD1. The CDR3 runs to 18 residues. The V and J ends lost 3 bases and 0 bases, in that order; junction bases with no gene match: 9. Per germline, CDR1 MGHDK and CDR2 SYGVNS. CDR3 protein: CASSDWTGGPGNQETQYF. DNA for the CDR3: TGTGCCAGCAGTGACTGGACAGGGGGCCCCGGTAACCAAGAGACCCAGTACTTC.